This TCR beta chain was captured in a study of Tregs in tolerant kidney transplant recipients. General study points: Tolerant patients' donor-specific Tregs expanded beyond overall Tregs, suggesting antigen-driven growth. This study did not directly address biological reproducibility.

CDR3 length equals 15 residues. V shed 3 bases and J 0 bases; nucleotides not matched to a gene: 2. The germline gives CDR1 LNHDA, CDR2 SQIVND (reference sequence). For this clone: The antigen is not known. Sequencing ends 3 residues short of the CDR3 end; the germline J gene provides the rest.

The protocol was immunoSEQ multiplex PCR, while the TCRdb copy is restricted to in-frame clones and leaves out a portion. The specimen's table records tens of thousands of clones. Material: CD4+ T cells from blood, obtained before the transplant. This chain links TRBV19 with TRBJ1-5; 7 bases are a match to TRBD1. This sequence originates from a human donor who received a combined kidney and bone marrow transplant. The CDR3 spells CASSIGTDSNQPQHF. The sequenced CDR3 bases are TGTGCCAGTAGTATTGGGACAGATAGCAATCAGCCC.